Included here is one TCR beta chain sequence, with context. Its specificity is unknown. These data originate in a study of shared clonotypes between healthy human individuals. Broader study findings: Researchers sampled blood only, noting tissue repertoires likely differ.

The CDR3 is made up of 17 amino acids. Trimming removed 1 base at V and 3 bases at J, with 19 bases between. Using immunoSEQ multiplex PCR, the repertoire was profiled, and TCRdb retains in-frame clones only, with some absent. The profile shows approximately 600,000 clones, 85% to 95% of them singletons. Terminally differentiated effector memory CD45RA+ cells were excluded from the naive CD8 cells, which were CD45RO-negative and positively selected for CCR7. The donor cohort consisted entirely of Caucasian adults residing in Nashville, Tennessee. This chain joins TRBV23-1 and TRBJ2-7; D could derive from TRBD1 or TRBD2 (5 bases each). TRBV23-1 is identified as an open reading frame with a role that is uncertain. This sequence was found in a woman aged 25 to 39 in good health. The sequenced material came from naive CD8+ T cells sorted from blood. The CDR3 DNA is TGCGCCAGCAGTCAATGGTCACGGGACGGACGACACTACGAGCAGTACTTC. This codes for CASSQWSRDGRHYEQYF.